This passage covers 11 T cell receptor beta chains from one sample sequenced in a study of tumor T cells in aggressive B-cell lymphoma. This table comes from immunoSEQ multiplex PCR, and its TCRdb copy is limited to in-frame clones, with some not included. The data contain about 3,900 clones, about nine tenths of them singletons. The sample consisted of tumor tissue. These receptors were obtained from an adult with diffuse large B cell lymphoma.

In nucleotides, the CDR3 is TGTGCCAGCAACGCCTGGGGAGGGCAGTACTTC. Its protein product is CASNAWGGQYF. The chain uses TRBV2 and TRBJ2-7; weak D call: TRBD2 (6 bases). The CDR3 spans 11 residues. Germline assignment: CDR1 SNHLY and CDR2 FYNNEI. V was shortened by 7 bases and J by 9 bases, with 13 bases between the two germline ends.

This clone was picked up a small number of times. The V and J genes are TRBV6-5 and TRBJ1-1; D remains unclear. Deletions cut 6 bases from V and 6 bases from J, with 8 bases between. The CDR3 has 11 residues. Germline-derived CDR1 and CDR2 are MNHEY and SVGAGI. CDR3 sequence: CASRIAAEAFF. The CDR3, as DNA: TGTGCCAGCAGAATTGCGGCTGAAGCTTTCTTT.

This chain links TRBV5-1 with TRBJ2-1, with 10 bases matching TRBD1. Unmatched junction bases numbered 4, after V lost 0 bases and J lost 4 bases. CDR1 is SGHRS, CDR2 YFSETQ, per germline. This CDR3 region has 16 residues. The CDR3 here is CASSLGTGGTYNEQFF. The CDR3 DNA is TGCGCCAGCAGCTTGGGGACAGGGGGAACGTACAATGAGCAGTTCTTC.

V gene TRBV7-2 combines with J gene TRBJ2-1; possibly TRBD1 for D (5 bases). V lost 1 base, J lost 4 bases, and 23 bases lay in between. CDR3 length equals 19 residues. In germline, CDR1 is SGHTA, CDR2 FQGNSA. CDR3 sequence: CASSLVPGHLLGTYNEQFF. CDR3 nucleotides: TGTGCCAGCAGCTTAGTTCCTGGACACCTCCTCGGCACTTACAATGAGCAGTTCTTC.

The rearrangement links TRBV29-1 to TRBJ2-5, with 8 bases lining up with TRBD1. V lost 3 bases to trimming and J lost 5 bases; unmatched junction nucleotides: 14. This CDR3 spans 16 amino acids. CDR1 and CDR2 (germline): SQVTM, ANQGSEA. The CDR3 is CSVESTTGDLGETQYF. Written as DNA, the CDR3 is TGCAGCGTTGAGTCGACGACAGGGGATTTAGGGGAGACCCAGTACTTC. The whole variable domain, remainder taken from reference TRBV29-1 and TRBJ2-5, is SAVISQKPSRDICQRGTSLTIQCQVDSQVTMMFWYRQQPGQSLTLIATANQGSEATYESGFVIDKFPISRPNLTFSTLTVSNMSPEDSSIYLCSVESTTGDLGETQYFGPGTRLLVL.

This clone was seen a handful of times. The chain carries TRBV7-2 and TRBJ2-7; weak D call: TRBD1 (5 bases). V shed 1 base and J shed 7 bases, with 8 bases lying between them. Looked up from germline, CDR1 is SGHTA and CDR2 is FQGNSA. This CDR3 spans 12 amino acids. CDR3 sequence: CASSLGGWEQYF. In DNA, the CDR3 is TGTGCCAGCAGCTTAGGGGGCTGGGAGCAGTACTTC.

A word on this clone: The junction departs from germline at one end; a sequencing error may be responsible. This CDR3 is CASSLATGNTGELFF. CDR3 bases: TGTGCTAGCAGCTTAGCGACAGGCAACACCGGGGAGCTGTTTTTT. V usage is TRBV7-7 and J usage is TRBJ2-2; D is perhaps TRBD1 (6 bases). Germline V gene lookup returns CDR1 SSHAT and CDR2 FNYEAQ (reference sequence). The CDR3 totals 15 residues.

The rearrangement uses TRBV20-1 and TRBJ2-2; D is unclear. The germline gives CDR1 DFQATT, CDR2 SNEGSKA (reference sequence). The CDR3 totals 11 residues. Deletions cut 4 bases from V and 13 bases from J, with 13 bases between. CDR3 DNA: TGCAGTGCTATTACTGAGGTTGGGCTGTTTTTT. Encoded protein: CSAITEVGLFF.

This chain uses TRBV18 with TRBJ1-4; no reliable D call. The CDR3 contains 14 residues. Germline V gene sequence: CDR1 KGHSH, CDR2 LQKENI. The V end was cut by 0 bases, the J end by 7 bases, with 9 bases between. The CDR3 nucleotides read TGTGCCAGCTCACCACCGGAGGCAGGTGAAAAACTGTTTTTT. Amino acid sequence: CASSPPEAGEKLFF.

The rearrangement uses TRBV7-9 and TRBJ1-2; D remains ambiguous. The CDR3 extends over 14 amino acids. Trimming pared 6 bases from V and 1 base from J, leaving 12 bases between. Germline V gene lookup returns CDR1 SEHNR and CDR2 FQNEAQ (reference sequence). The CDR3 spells CASRAFDINYGYTF. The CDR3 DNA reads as TGTGCCAGCAGAGCCTTTGACATTAACTATGGCTACACCTTC.

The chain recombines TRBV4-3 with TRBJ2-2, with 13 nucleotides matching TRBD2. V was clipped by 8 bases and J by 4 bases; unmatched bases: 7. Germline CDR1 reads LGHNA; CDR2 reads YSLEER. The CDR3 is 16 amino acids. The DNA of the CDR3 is TGCGCCAGCGCAGTGACTAGCGGGGGGCCCACCGGGGAGCTGTTTTTT. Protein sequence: CASAVTSGGPTGELFF.